This T cell receptor beta chain originates from a study of T cells in women clearing cervical HPV infection. Turning to the study itself: Controls were women whose single incident HPV16 infection cleared within 12 months without precancer or cancer. With HLA typing for only a few women, HLA confounding remains possible.

Study results and caveats: Cases carried less TRBV6-7 than controls: approximately 0.1% versus 0.16%.

Data came from immunoSEQ multiplex PCR; TCRdb stores just in-frame clones and leaves some out. The table for this sample gives roughly 36,000 clones. Comments on this clone: Antigen: not known. The CDR3 end is not reached by the read, which stops 3 residues before it; the germline J gene fills it in.

V gave up 1 base and J gave up 4 bases, with 11 bases separating them. Germline values: CDR1 SGHAT, CDR2 FQNNGV. This CDR3 has 15 amino acids. The sequenced material came from blood buffy coat. This TCR was recovered from a woman aged 18-70 years with a cervical HPV16 infection that either progressed to CIN3+ or cleared (not recorded which). V and J are TRBV11-2 and TRBJ2-1, with D tentatively TRBD2 (6 bases). This CDR3 reads CASSLVRGAYNEQFF. The sequenced CDR3 bases are TGTGCCAGCAGCTTAGTGCGGGGCGCTTACAATGAG.